Shown below are 17 T cell receptor beta chains from a single sample sequenced in a study of regulatory T cells in long-lasting Graves disease. Using its own MiXCR run on the reads, TCRdb lists one record per CDR3 protein. The sample has 480 or so distinct CDR3 sequences; roughly 81% are singletons. TCR sequences were obtained from RNA taken from PBMCs. Sequenced material: peripheral blood mononuclear cells (PBMCs), taken with antithyroid drug treatment, in newly diagnosed or persistent Graves disease (not recorded which). The receptor source for this set is a woman aged 25 to 39 with Graves disease.

V is TRBV7-9 and J is TRBJ1-1; no firm D call. The CDR3 covers 12 residues. V was trimmed by 3 bases and J by 8 bases, leaving 10 bases between them. Germline V gene lookup returns CDR1 SEHNR and CDR2 FQNEAQ (reference sequence). CDR3 DNA sequence: TGTGCCAGCAGCTTGTACCCTAGAGAAGCTTTCTTT. It encodes CASSLYPREAFF.

The chain joins TRBV12-3 or TRBV12-4 to TRBJ2-5; D gene uncertain. The V gene lost 2 bases and the J gene lost 3 bases, with 4 bases spanning the gap. CDR3 length: 12 amino acids. The chain's CDR3 is CASSLREETQYF. DNA for the CDR3: TGTGCCAGCAGTTTAAGGGAAGAGACCCAGTACTTC.

This clonotype was counted only a few times. This chain connects TRBV4-1 to TRBJ2-1, with D unresolved. Trimming left V 4 bases short and J 10 bases short, with 20 bases between. CDR3 length equals 15 residues. Germline lookup yields CDR1 MGHRA and CDR2 YSYEKL. The CDR3 DNA is TGCGCCAGCAGCCGCCGAGGCCTTCCCCGTGAGGAGCAGTTCTTC. It translates to CASSRRGLPREEQFF.

This chain connects TRBV20-1 to TRBJ2-5, with 7 bases that match TRBD1. Germline-derived CDR1 and CDR2 are DFQATT and SNEGSKA (reference sequence). After removal of 4 bases from V and 4 bases from J, the junction contained 9 bases not matched to a gene. CDR3 length: 14 amino acids. The CDR3 nucleotides are TGCAGTGCTACCCGACCAGGGGGTGGAGAGACCCAGTACTTC. Residues: CSATRPGGGETQYF.

This chain uses TRBV14 with TRBJ1-6; perhaps TRBD1 as D (6 bases). The CDR3 is 16 residues long. V was pared by 0 bases and J by 3 bases, with 9 bases between. Germline V gene lookup returns CDR1 SGHDN and CDR2 FVKESK. The CDR3 is CASSQDGGNYNSPLHF. The DNA for the CDR3 is TGTGCCAGCAGCCAAGACGGGGGCAACTATAATTCACCCCTCCACTTT.

The chain combines TRBV12-3 or TRBV12-4 with TRBJ1-2, with a weak D call TRBD1 (5 bases). V was clipped by 8 bases and J by 6 bases, with 7 bases between them. CDR3 size: 10 residues. CDR3 nucleotide sequence: TGTGCCAGCGGGGGAAATGGCTACACCTTC. Protein product: CASGGNGYTF.

As regards this clonotype: A read error may produce the germline difference seen at one junction end. The chain joins TRBV28 to TRBJ1-1; D not resolved. Germline lookup yields CDR1 MDHEN and CDR2 SYDVKM. The CDR3 has 16 amino acids. CDR3 residues: CASSPGGVSGNAEAFF. In DNA, the CDR3 is TGTGCCAGCAGCCCAGGCGGGGTGTCGGGGAACGCTGAAGCTTTCTTT.

The chain is built from TRBV14 and TRBJ2-5, with TRBD1 matching over 7 bases. CDR1 and CDR2 from the germline V gene are SGHDN and FVKESK. V lost 3 bases, J lost 2 bases, and 3 bases stayed unmatched. The CDR3 is 14 amino acids. CDR3 region: CASSHRGLQETQYF. CDR3 nucleotides: TGTGCCAGCAGCCACAGGGGGTTACAAGAGACCCAGTACTTC.

J is TRBJ1-5 and V is TRBV15; maybe TRBD1 (5 bases). The CDR3 covers 19 residues. V gave up 5 bases and J gave up 1 base, with 24 bases separating them. Germline V gives CDR1 LNHNV, CDR2 YYDKDF (reference sequence). This CDR3 reads CATSPQAGGLGASNQPQHF. The CDR3 nucleotides read TGTGCCACCAGCCCCCAGGCGGGAGGTCTAGGGGCAAGCAATCAGCCCCAGCATTTT.

The CDR3 DNA follows: TGCGCCAGCAGCTTAGGGCAGGGACCATACAATGAGCAGTTCTTC. Translated, it gives CASSLGQGPYNEQFF. This sequence joins TRBV5-1 and TRBJ2-1, with D tentatively TRBD1 or TRBD2 (5 bases each). Germline CDR1 and CDR2: SGHRS and YFSETQ. Trimming removed 2 bases at V and 4 bases at J, with 13 bases between. The CDR3 contains 15 residues.

This clonotype was recorded once. This chain links TRBV11-1 with TRBJ1-1; 11 bases fit TRBD1. Trimming removed 7 bases from V and 6 bases from J; junction bases left unmatched: 4. This CDR3 is 13 amino acids long. The germline gives CDR1 SGHAT, CDR2 FQDESV (reference sequence). The CDR3 spells CASNWTGGSEAFF. In nucleotides, the CDR3 is TGTGCCAGCAACTGGACAGGGGGCTCTGAAGCTTTCTTT.

This chain's CDR3 is CASSSHWDAPFLPSGANVLTF. The CDR3 DNA is TGTGCCAGCAGCTCACACTGGGACGCACCGTTTCTACCCTCTGGGGCCAACGTCCTGACTTTC. This rearrangement joins TRBV28 to TRBJ2-6, with D perhaps being TRBD1 or TRBD2 (5 bases each). The V end lost 6 bases, the J end lost 0 bases, and 27 bases lay between the germline ends. This CDR3 has 21 amino acids. Germline CDR1 reads MDHEN; CDR2 reads SYDVKM.

This chain connects TRBV18 to TRBJ2-1; perhaps TRBD1 as D (6 bases). Germline CDR1 and CDR2: KGHSH and LQKENI. V was cut by 0 bases and J by 8 bases, with 14 bases left in between. The CDR3 consists of 15 residues. The CDR3 spells CASSPPLQGSDEQFF. The CDR3 nucleotides read TGTGCCAGCTCACCACCTTTACAGGGCAGCGATGAGCAGTTCTTC.

The chain is built from TRBV19 and TRBJ1-1; 9 positions agree with TRBD1. After removal of 10 bases from V and 2 bases from J, the junction contained 5 bases not matched to a gene. CDR1 and CDR2 (germline): LNHDA, SQIVND (reference sequence). The CDR3 sequence is 13 residues long. The CDR3 reads CATLGQGNTEAFF. The CDR3 region has the DNA TGTGCCACTCTGGGACAGGGTAACACTGAAGCTTTCTTT. Combining the CDR3 with reference TRBV19 and TRBJ1-1 gives the whole variable domain DGGITQSPKYLFRKEGQNVTLSCEQNLNHDAMYWYRQDPGQGLRLIYYSQIVNDFQKGDIAEGYSVSREKKESFPLTVTSAQKNPTAFYLCATLGQGNTEAFFGQGTRLTVV.

The rearrangement joins TRBV2 to TRBJ2-4; the D is unclear. CDR1 and CDR2 from the germline V gene are SNHLY and FYNNEI. The ends were cut back, 3 bases at V and 9 bases at J, with 6 bases in the middle. This CDR3 has 11 residues. In DNA form, the CDR3 reads TGTGCCAGCAGTGACCCGGGCATTCAGTACTTC. It specifies CASSDPGIQYF.

This chain connects TRBV6-4 to TRBJ2-1; 8 bases map to TRBD2. The junction had 7 bases not matched to a gene; V was cut back by 2 bases and J by 4 bases. Germline values: CDR1 MRHNA, CDR2 SNTAGT. This CDR3 contains 16 residues. In DNA form, the CDR3 reads TGTGCCAGCAGTGACCGAGGGACGGGAGGGTACAATGAGCAGTTCTTC. Protein: CASSDRGTGGYNEQFF.

This rearrangement joins TRBV19 to TRBJ1-5; no clear D gene. Germline CDR1 is LNHDA and CDR2 is SQIVND (reference sequence). V gave up 4 bases and J gave up 9 bases, with 10 bases separating them. The CDR3 is 12 residues long. The CDR3 sequence: CASSTYNTPQHF. CDR3 coding DNA: TGTGCCAGTAGTACCTATAACACGCCCCAGCATTTT. Full variable domain (rest looked up from reference TRBV19 and TRBJ1-5): DGGITQSPKYLFRKEGQNVTLSCEQNLNHDAMYWYRQDPGQGLRLIYYSQIVNDFQKGDIAEGYSVSREKKESFPLTVTSAQKNPTAFYLCASSTYNTPQHFGDGTRLSIL.